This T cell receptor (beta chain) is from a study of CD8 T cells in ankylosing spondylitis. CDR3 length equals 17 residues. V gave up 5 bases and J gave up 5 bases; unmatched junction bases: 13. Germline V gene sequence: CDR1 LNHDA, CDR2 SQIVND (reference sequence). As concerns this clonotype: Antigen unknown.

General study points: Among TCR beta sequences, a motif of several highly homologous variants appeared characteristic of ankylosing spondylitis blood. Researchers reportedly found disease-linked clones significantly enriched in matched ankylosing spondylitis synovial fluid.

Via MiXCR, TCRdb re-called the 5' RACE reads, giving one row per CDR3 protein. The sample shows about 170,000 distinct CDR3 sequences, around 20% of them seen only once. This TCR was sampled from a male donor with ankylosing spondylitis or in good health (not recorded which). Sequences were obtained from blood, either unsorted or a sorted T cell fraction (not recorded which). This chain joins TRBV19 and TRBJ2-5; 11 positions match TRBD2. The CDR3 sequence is CASSASLTSGRTETQYF. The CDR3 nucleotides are TGTGCCAGTAGTGCCTCCCTAACTAGCGGGAGAACGGAGACCCAGTACTTC.